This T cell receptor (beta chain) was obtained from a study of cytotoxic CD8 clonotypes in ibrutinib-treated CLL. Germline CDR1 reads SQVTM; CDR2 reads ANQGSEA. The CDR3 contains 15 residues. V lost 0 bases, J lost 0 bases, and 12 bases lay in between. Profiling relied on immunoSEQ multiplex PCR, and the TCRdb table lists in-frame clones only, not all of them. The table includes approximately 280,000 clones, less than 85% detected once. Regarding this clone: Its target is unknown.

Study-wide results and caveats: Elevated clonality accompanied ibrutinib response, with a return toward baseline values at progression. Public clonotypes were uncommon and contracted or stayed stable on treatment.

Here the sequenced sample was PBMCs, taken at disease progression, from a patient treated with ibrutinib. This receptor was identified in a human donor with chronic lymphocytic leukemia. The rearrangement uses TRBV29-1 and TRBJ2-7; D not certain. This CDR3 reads CSVEEAKGSSYEQYF. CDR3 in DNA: TGCAGCGTTGAAGAGGCGAAAGGAAGCTCCTACGAGCAGTACTTC.